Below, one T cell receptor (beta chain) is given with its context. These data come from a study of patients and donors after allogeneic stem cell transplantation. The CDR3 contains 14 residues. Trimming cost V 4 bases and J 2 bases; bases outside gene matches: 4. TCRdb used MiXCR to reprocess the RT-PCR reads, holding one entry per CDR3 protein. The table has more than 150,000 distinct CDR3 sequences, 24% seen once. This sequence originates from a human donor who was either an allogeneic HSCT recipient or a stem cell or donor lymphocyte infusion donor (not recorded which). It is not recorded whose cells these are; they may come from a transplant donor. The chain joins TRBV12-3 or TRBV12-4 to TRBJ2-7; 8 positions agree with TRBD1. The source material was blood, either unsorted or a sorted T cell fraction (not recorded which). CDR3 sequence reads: CASSSGQGAYEQYF. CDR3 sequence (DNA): TGTGCCAGCAGTTCAGGACAGGGTGCCTACGAGCAGTACTTC.